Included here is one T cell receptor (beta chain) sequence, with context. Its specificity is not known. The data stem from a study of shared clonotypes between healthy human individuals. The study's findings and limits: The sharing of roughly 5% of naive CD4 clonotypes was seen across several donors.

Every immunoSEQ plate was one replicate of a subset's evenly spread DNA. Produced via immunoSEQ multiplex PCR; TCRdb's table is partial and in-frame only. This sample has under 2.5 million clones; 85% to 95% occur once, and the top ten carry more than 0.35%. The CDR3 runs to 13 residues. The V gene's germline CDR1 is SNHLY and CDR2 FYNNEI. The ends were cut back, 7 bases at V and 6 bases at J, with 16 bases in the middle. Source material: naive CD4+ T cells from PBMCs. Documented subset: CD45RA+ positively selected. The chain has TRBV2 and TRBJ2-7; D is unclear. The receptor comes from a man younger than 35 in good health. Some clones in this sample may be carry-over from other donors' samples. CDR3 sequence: CASTQTVFGEQYF. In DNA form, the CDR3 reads TGTGCCAGCACCCAGACTGTCTTTGGCGAGCAGTACTTC.